Listed here are 2 T cell receptor beta chains from one sample, sequenced in a study of T-cell reconstitution after alpha-beta-depleted transplantation in children. Unique molecular identifiers featured in how the TCRbeta library was prepared. Using its own MiXCR run on the PCR reads, TCRdb lists one record per CDR3 protein. The repertoire holds 700,000 to 950,000 distinct CDR3 sequences, with around 15% as singletons. Sequencing was performed on PBMCs, mostly from graft donor cells, taken 360 days after TCRalphabeta/CD19-depleted stem cell transplant. The receptors shown here come from a male patient between 5 and 17 years old who had a stem cell transplant for acute lymphoblastic leukemia, so the T cells may come from the graft donor.

The chain is built from TRBV4-2 and TRBJ2-7; tentatively, D is TRBD1 or TRBD2 (5 bases each). This CDR3 contains 14 residues. Between the trimmed V and J ends, which lost 3 bases and 3 bases, there was a span of 12 bases. Germline V gene sequence: CDR1 LGHNA, CDR2 YNFKEQ. The CDR3 nucleotides read TGTGCCAGCAGCCACCGGGACGGCCTCTACGAGCAGTACTTC. It yields the protein CASSHRDGLYEQYF.

V gene TRBV5-1 combines with J gene TRBJ2-3; D unclear. V was clipped by 3 bases and J by 6 bases, with 17 bases between them. The CDR3 is made up of 15 amino acids. Per germline, CDR1 SGHRS and CDR2 YFSETQ. The CDR3: CASSSAVSDGDTQYF. CDR3 coding DNA: TGCGCCAGCAGCTCCGCCGTGTCAGACGGGGATACGCAGTATTTT. Complete variable domain (other parts from reference TRBV5-1 and TRBJ2-3): KAGVTQTPRYLIKTRGQQVTLSCSPISGHRSVSWYQQTPGQGLQFLFEYFSETQRNKGNFPGRFSGRQFSNSRSEMNVSTLELGDSALYLCASSSAVSDGDTQYFGPGTRLTVL.